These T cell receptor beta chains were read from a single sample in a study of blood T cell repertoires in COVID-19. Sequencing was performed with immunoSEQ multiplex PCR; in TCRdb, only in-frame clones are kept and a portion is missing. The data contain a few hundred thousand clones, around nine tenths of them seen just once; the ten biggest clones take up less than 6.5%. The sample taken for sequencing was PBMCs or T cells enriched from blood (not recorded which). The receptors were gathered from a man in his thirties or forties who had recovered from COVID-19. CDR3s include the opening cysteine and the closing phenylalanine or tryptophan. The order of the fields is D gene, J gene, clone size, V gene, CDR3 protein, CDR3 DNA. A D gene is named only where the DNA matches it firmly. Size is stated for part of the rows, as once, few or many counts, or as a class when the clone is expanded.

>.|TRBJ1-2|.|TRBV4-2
CASSQDTQSNYGYTF
TGTGCCAGCAGCCAAGATACCCAGTCTAACTATGGCTACACCTTC
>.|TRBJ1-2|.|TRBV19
CASSIRTTRTLNYGYTF
TGTGCCAGTAGTATAAGGACTACGCGGACTCTAAACTATGGCTACACCTTC
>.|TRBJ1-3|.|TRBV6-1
CASSEIGWRNTIYF
TGTGCCAGCAGTGAAATCGGATGGAGGAACACCATATATTTT
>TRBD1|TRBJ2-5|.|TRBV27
CASSTRTGPEETQYF
TGTGCCAGCAGTACACGGACAGGGCCTGAAGAGACCCAGTACTTC
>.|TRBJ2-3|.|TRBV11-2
CASSLVGAWGLPGTDTQYF
TGTGCCAGCAGCTTAGTAGGGGCGTGGGGGCTACCCGGCACAGATACGCAGTATTTT
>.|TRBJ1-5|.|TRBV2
CASSYGTRGISNQPQHF
TGTGCCAGCAGTTACGGGACAAGGGGTATTAGCAATCAGCCCCAGCATTTT
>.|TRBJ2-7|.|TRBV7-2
CASSLWVTGADEQYF
TGTGCCAGCAGCTTATGGGTAACAGGCGCTGACGAGCAGTACTTC
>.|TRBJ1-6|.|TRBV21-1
CASSKSSSPLHF
TGTGCCAGCAGCAAATCTAGTTCACCCCTCCACTTT
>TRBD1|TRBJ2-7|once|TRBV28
CASSLAGQEGFYEQYF
TGTGCCAGCAGTTTAGCCGGACAGGAAGGTTTCTACGAGCAGTACTTC
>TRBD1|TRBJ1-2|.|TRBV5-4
CASRLTGGAAGYTF
TGTGCCAGCAGACTTACAGGGGGCGCCGCTGGCTACACCTTC
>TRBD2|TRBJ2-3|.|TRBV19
CASSITSGSMNTQYF
TGTGCCAGTAGTATTACTAGCGGGAGCATGAATACGCAGTATTTT
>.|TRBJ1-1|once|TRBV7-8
CASSFTDNTEAFF
TGTGCCAGCAGCTTCACAGATAACACTGAAGCTTTCTTT
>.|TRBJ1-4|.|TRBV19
CASSIVSANEKLFF
TGTGCCAGTAGTATAGTGTCAGCTAATGAAAAACTGTTTTTT
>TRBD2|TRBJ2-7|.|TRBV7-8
CASSLGPGGEQYF
TGTGCCAGCAGCTTAGGGCCGGGAGGAGAGCAGTACTTC
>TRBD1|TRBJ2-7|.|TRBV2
CASSERRTGGSYEQYF
TGTGCCAGCAGTGAAAGGAGGACAGGGGGCTCCTACGAGCAGTACTTC
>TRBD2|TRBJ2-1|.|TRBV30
CAWSAGTSGGLHEQFF
TGTGCCTGGAGTGCCGGGACTAGCGGGGGGTTGCATGAGCAGTTCTTC
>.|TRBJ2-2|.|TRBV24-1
CATSDLRGLETGELFF
TGTGCCACCAGTGATTTGAGAGGGTTGGAAACCGGGGAGCTGTTTTTT
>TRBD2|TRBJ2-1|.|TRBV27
CASTLGGGQQFF
TGTGCCAGCACCCTCGGCGGGGGGCAGCAGTTCTTC
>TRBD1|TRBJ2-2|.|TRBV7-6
CASSLEPGQGRTGELFF
TGTGCCAGCAGCTTAGAACCGGGACAGGGGCGTACCGGGGAGCTGTTTTTT
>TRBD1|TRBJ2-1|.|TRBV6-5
CASSYGTGGMNEQFF
TGTGCCAGCAGTTACGGGACAGGGGGCATGAATGAGCAGTTCTTC
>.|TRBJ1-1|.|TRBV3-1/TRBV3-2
CASSQYEGENTEAFF
TGTGCCAGCAGCCAGTACGAAGGGGAAAACACTGAAGCTTTCTTT
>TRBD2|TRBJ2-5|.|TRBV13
CASSPGGPGTQYF
TGTGCCAGCAGCCCGGGGGGGCCGGGGACCCAGTACTTC
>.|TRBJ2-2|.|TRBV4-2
CASSQRTAQNTGELFF
TGTGCCAGCAGCCAAAGGACAGCTCAAAACACCGGGGAGCTGTTTTTT
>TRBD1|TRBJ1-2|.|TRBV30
CAWSVKGAGNYGYTF
TGTGCCTGGAGTGTAAAGGGGGCTGGTAACTATGGCTACACCTTC
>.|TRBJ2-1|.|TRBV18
CASSPQGWGYNEQFF
TGTGCCAGCTCACCTCAGGGGTGGGGCTACAATGAGCAGTTCTTC
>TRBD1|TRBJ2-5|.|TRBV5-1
CASSFSPRTGGAETQYF
TGCGCCAGCAGCTTCTCTCCCCGGACAGGGGGCGCGGAGACCCAGTACTTC
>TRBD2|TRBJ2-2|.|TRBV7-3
CASSLVLAGGANTGELFF
TGTGCCAGCAGCTTAGTACTAGCGGGGGGCGCGAACACCGGGGAGCTGTTTTTT
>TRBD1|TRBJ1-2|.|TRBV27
CASRAGTGPYGYTF
TGTGCCAGCAGGGCTGGGACAGGGCCCTATGGCTACACCTTC
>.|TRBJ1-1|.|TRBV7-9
CASSSGGTMNTEAFF
TGTGCCAGCAGCTCGGGAGGTACCATGAACACTGAAGCTTTCTTT
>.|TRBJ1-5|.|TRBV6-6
CASSRKVNSHDSNQPQHF
TGTGCCAGCAGCCGAAAAGTTAACAGCCACGATAGCAATCAGCCCCAGCATTTT
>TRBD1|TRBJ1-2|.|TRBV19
CASSYRGQNYGYTF
TGTGCCAGTAGCTACAGGGGGCAAAACTATGGCTACACCTTC
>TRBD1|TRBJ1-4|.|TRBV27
CASSLLPGQGSKKLFF
TGTGCCAGCAGTTTACTTCCGGGACAGGGGAGCAAAAAACTGTTTTTT
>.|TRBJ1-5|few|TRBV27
CASSPISSNQPQHF
TGTGCCAGCAGCCCTATAAGTAGCAATCAGCCCCAGCATTTT
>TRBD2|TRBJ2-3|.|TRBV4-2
CASSQVGGGGANTDTQYF
TGTGCCAGCAGCCAAGTTGGGGGCGGGGGGGCCAACACAGATACGCAGTATTTT
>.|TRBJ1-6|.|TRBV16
CASSQVSFDSPLHF
TGTGCCAGCAGCCAAGTCAGTTTTGATTCACCCCTCCACTTT
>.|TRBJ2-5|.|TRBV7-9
CASSLGAGWEETQYF
TGTGCCAGCAGCTTAGGGGCGGGTTGGGAAGAGACCCAGTACTTC
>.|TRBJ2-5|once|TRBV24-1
CATSEYRNHQETQYF
TGTGCCACCAGTGAGTACAGGAACCACCAAGAGACCCAGTACTTC
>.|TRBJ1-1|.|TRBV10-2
CASSEDRNTEAFF
TGCGCCAGCAGTGAGGACAGGAACACTGAAGCTTTCTTT
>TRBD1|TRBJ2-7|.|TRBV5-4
CASSWGTASYEQYF
TGTGCCAGCAGCTGGGGGACAGCTTCCTACGAGCAGTACTTC
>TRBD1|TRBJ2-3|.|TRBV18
CASSPGTGQDTQYF
TGTGCCAGCTCACCAGGGACAGGGCAAGATACGCAGTATTTT
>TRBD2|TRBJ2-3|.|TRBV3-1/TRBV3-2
CASSALAGATDTQYF
TGTGCCAGCAGCGCACTAGCGGGGGCCACAGATACGCAGTATTTT
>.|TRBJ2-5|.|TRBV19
CASSQEPWETQYF
TGTGCCAGTAGCCAAGAGCCTTGGGAGACCCAGTACTTC